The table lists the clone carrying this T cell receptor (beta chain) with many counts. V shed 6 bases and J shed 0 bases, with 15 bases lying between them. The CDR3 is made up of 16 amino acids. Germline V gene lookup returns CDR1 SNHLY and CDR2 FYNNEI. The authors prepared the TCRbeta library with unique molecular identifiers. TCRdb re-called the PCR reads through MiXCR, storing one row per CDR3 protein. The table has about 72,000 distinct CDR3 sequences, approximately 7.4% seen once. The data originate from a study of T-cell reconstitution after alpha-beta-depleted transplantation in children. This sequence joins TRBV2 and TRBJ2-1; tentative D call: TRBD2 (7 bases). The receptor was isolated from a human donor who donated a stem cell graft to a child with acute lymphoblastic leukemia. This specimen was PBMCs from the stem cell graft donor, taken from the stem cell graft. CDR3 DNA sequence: TGTGCCAGCAGAGGGGGGGGGGTGCCCTCCTACAATGAGCAGTTCTTC. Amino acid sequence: CASRGGGVPSYNEQFF.